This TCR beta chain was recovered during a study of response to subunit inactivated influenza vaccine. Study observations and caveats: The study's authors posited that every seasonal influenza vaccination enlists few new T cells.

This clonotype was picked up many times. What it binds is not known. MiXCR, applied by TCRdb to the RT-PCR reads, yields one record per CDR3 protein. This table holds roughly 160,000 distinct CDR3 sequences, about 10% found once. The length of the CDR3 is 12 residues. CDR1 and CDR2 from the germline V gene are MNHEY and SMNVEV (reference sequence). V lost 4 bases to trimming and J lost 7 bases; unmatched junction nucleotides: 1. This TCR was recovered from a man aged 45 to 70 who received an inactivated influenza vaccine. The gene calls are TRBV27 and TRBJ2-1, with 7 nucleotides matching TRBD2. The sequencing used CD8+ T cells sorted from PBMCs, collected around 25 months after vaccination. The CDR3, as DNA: TGTGCCAGCAGTTCCGGGAGGAATGAGCAGTTCTTC. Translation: CASSSGRNEQFF.